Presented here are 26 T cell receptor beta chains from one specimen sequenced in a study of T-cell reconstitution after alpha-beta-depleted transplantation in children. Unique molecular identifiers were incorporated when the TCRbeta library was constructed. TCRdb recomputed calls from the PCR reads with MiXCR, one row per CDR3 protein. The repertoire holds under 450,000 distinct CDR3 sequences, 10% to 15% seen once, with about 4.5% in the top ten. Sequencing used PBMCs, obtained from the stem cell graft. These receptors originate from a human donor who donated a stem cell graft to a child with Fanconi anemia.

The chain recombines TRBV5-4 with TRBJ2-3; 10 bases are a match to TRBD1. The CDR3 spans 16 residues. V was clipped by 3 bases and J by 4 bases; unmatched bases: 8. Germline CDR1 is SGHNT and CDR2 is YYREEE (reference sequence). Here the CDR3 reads CASSSKGQGSADTQYF. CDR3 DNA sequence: TGTGCCAGCAGCTCCAAGGGACAGGGGAGCGCAGATACGCAGTATTTT. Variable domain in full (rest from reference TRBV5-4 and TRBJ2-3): ETGVTQSPTHLIKTRGQQVTLRCSSQSGHNTVSWYQQALGQGPQFIFQYYREEENGRGNFPPRFSGLQFPNYSSELNVNALELDDSALYLCASSSKGQGSADTQYFGPGTRLTVL.

CDR3 region: CAIRGAPRETQYF. The CDR3 DNA is TGTGCCATCCGGGGAGCCCCCAGAGAGACCCAGTACTTC. The V call is TRBV10-3, the J call TRBJ2-5; TRBD2 is a possible D gene (5 bases). The V end lost 8 bases, the J end lost 4 bases, and 14 bases lay between the germline ends. There are 13 residues in the CDR3. Germline-derived CDR1 and CDR2 are ENHRY and SYGVKD.

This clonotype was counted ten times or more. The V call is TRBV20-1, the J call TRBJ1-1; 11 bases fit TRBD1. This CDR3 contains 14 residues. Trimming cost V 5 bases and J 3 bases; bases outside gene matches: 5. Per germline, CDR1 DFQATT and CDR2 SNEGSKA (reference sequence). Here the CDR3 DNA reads TGCAGTGCTGGAGGGACAGGGGGATACACTGAAGCTTTCTTT. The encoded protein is CSAGGTGGYTEAFF.

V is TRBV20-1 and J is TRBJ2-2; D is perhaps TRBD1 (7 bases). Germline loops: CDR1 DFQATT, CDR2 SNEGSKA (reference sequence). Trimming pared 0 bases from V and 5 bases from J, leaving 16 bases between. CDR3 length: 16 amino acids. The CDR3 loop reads CSARDPKQGGTGELFF. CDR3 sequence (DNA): TGCAGTGCTAGAGATCCGAAGCAGGGGGGAACCGGGGAGCTGTTTTTT.

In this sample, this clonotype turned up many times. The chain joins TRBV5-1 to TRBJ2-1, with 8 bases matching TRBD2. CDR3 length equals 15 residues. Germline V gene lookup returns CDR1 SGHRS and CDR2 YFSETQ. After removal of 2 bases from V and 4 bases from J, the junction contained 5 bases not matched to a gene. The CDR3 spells CASSFELAAYNEQFF. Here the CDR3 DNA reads TGCGCCAGCAGCTTTGAACTAGCGGCATACAATGAGCAGTTCTTC.

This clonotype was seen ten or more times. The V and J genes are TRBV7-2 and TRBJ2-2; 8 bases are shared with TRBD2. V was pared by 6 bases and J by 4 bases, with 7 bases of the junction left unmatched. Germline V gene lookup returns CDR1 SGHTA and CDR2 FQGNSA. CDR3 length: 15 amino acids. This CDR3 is CASRFSGGITGELFF. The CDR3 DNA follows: TGTGCCAGCAGGTTCAGCGGGGGAATCACCGGGGAGCTGTTTTTT.

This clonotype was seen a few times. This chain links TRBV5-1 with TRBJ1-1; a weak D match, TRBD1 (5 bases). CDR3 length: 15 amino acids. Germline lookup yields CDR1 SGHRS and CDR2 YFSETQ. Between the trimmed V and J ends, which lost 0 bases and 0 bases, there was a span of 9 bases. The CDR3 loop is CASSLVTGLNTEAFF. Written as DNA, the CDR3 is TGCGCCAGCAGCTTGGTAACAGGACTGAACACTGAAGCTTTCTTT. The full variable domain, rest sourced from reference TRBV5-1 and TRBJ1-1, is KAGVTQTPRYLIKTRGQQVTLSCSPISGHRSVSWYQQTPGQGLQFLFEYFSETQRNKGNFPGRFSGRQFSNSRSEMNVSTLELGDSALYLCASSLVTGLNTEAFFGQGTRLTVV.

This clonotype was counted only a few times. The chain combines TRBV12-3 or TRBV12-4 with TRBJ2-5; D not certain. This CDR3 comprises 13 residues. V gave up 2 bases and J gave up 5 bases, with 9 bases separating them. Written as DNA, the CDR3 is TGTGCCAGCAGTTTATCTGGAACGGAGACCCAGTACTTC. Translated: CASSLSGTETQYF.

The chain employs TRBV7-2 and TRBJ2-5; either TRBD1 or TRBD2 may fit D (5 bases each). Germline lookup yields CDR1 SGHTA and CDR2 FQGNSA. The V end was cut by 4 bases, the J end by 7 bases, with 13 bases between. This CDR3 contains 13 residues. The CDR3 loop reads CASSYPGPTTQYF. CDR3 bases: TGTGCCAGCAGCTATCCGGGACCCACGACCCAGTACTTC.

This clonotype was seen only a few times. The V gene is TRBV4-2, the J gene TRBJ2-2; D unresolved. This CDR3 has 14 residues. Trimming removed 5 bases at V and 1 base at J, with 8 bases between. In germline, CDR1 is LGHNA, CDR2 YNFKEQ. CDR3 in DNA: TGTGCCAGCAGCAGGTTATGGAACACCGGGGAGCTGTTTTTT. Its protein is CASSRLWNTGELFF.

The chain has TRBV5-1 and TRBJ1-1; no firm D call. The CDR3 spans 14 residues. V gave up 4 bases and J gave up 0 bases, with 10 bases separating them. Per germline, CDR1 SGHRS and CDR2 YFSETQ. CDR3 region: CASSEQNMNTEAFF. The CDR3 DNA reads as TGCGCCAGCAGCGAGCAGAACATGAACACTGAAGCTTTCTTT.

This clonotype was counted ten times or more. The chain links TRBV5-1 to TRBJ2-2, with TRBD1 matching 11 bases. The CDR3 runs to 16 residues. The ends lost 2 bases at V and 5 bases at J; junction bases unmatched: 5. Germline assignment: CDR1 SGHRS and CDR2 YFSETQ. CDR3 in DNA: TGCGCCAGCAGCTTACGGACAGGGGGCGATACCGGGGAGCTGTTTTTT. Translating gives CASSLRTGGDTGELFF.

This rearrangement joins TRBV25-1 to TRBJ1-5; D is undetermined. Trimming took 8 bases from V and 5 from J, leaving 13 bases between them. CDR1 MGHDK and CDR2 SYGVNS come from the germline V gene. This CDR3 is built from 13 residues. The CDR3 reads CASARLSDQPQHF. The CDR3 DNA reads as TGTGCCAGCGCACGGCTGAGTGATCAGCCCCAGCATTTT.

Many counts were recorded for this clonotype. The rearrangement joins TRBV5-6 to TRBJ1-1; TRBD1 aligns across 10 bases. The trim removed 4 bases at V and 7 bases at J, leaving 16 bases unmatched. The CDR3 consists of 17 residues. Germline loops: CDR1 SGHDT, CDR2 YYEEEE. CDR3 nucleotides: TGTGCCAGCAGCCTCGACAGGGGGCGTTTGGCGCCTCTTGAAGCTTTCTTT. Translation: CASSLDRGRLAPLEAFF.

DNA of the CDR3: TGTGCCAGCAGTTTATCTGTCCCAAGGATCTCCTCTGGGGCCAACGTCCTGACTTTC. It yields the protein CASSLSVPRISSGANVLTF. This chain joins TRBV12-3 or TRBV12-4 and TRBJ2-6; no reliable D call. The ends were cut back, 2 bases at V and 0 bases at J, with 17 bases in the middle. The CDR3 consists of 19 residues.

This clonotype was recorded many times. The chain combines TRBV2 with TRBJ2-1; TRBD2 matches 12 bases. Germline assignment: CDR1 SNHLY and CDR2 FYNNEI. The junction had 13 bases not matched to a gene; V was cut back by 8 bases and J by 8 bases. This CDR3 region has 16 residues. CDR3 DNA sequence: TGTGCCAGCGCCACGATCCTAGCGGGGGGGCCGTATGAGCAGTTCTTC. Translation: CASATILAGGPYEQFF.

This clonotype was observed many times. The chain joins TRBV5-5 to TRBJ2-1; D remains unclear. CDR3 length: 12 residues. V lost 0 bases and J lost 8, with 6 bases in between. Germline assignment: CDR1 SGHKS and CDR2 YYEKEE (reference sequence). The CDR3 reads CASSLGLYEQFF. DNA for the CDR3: TGTGCCAGCAGCTTGGGACTGTATGAGCAGTTCTTC.

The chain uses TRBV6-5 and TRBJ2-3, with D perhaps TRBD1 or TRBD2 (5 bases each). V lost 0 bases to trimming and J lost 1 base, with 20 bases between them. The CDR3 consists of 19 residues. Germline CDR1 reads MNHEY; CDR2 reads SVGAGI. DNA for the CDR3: TGTGCCAGCAGTTACTCCTCGGGGACCATTACCTCGGGCACAGATACGCAGTATTTT. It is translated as CASSYSSGTITSGTDTQYF.

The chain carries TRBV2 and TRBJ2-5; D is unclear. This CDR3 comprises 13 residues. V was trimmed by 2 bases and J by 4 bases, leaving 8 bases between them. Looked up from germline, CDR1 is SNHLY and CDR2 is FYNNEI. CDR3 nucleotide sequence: TGTGCCAGCAGTGAAAGAGGATTAGAGACCCAGTACTTC. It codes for CASSERGLETQYF.

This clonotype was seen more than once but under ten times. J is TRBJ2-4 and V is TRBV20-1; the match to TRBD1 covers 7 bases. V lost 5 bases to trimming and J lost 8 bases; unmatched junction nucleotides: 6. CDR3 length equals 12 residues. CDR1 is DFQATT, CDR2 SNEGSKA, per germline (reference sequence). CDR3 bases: TGCAGTGCTCGACAGGGTTTGGACATTCAGTACTTC. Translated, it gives CSARQGLDIQYF.

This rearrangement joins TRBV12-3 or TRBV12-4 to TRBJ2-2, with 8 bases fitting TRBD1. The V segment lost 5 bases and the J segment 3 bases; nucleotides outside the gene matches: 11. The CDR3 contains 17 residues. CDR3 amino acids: CASSPQRTGWDTGELFF. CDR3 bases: TGTGCCAGCAGTCCCCAAAGGACAGGGTGGGACACCGGGGAGCTGTTTTTT.

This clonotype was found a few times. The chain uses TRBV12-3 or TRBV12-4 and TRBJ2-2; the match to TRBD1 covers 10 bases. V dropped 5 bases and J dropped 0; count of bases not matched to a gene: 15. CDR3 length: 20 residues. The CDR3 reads CASSATPGQGKAANTGELFF. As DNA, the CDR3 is TGTGCCAGCAGTGCTACACCGGGACAGGGGAAAGCGGCGAACACCGGGGAGCTGTTTTTT.

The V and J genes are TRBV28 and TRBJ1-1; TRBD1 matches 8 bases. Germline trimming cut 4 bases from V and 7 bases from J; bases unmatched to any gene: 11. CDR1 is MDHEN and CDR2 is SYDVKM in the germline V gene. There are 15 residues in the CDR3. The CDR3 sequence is CASSSQGAGHHEAFF. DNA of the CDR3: TGTGCCAGCAGTTCCCAGGGGGCGGGACACCATGAAGCTTTCTTT.

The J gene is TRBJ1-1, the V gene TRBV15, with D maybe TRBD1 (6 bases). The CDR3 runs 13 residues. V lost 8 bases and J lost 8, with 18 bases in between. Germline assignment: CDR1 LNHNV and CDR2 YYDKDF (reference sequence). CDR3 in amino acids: CATGGRLEKEAFF. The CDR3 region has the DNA TGTGCCACCGGGGGCAGATTAGAGAAGGAAGCTTTCTTT.

This CDR3 is CASSLGGDLTETQYF. CDR3 DNA: TGTGCCAGCAGCTTAGGCGGGGACCTCACGGAGACCCAGTACTTC. The chain couples TRBV11-1 to TRBJ2-5; D possibly corresponds to TRBD2 (6 bases). The CDR3 is 15 amino acids. CDR1 and CDR2 from the germline V gene are SGHAT and FQDESV (reference sequence). V lost 1 base, J lost 5 bases, and 14 bases lay in between.

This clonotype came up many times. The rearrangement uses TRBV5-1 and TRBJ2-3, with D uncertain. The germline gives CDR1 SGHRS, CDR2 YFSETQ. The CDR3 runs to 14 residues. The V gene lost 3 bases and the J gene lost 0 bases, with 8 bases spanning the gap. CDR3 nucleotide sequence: TGCGCCAGCAGCTCAATCACTAGCACAGATACGCAGTATTTT. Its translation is CASSSITSTDTQYF. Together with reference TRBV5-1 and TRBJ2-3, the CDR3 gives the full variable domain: KAGVTQTPRYLIKTRGQQVTLSCSPISGHRSVSWYQQTPGQGLQFLFEYFSETQRNKGNFPGRFSGRQFSNSRSEMNVSTLELGDSALYLCASSSITSTDTQYFGPGTRLTVL.